The 21 T cell receptor beta chains below were found in one sample sequenced in a study of OX40 agonist ivuxolimab in advanced cancers. Only in-frame clones appear in the TCRdb table, and some are missing; sequencing was by immunoSEQ multiplex PCR. Of fewer than 55,000 clones listed, 85% to 90% were seen once; the top ten hold around 1.8%. Sequencing was performed on CD4+ or CD8+ T cells sorted from blood, taken in a trial of the OX40 agonist ivuxolimab. The receptors were gathered from an adult with an advanced solid tumor such as melanoma, head and neck, liver or kidney cancer.

V gene TRBV18 combines with J gene TRBJ2-2; D uncertain. The germline V and J ends were trimmed by 6 bases and 3 bases, with 11 bases remaining between them. The CDR3 has 14 residues. CDR1 and CDR2 from the germline V gene are KGHSH and LQKENI. This CDR3 reads CASSLKTDTGELFF. The CDR3 DNA is TGTGCCAGCTCCCTGAAGACGGACACCGGGGAGCTGTTTTTT.

The V call is TRBV21-1, the J call TRBJ1-1; the table calls TRBD1, which could not be checked here. TRBV21-1 is flagged as a pseudogene. The CDR3 runs to 13 residues. CDR3 sequence (DNA): TGTGCCAGCAGCAAACGACCGGGACAGGGGCCTTTCTTT. Translating gives CASSKRPGQGPFF.

The V call is TRBV28, the J call TRBJ2-2; D is unclear. CDR3 length: 13 amino acids. Germline V gene data show CDR1 as MDHEN and CDR2 as SYDVKM. Trimming removed 8 bases from V and 1 base from J, with 8 bases in between. CDR3: CASLKQNTGELFF. DNA of the CDR3: TGTGCCAGCTTAAAGCAGAACACCGGGGAGCTGTTTTTT.

V gene TRBV5-1 combines with J gene TRBJ2-5; D remains unclear. Germline V lookup: CDR1 SGHRS, CDR2 YFSETQ. Between the trimmed V and J ends, which lost 6 bases and 7 bases, there was a span of 16 bases. This CDR3 has 13 residues. CDR3 loop: CASKTLDWGTQYF. The CDR3 region has the DNA TGCGCCAGCAAGACTCTGGATTGGGGGACCCAGTACTTC.

Comments on this clone: An end of the junction does not agree with germline; a read error may underlie this. The sample contains more than one DNA sequence encoding this CDR3. The genes are TRBV28 and TRBJ2-2; 8 nucleotides match TRBD1. Germline CDR1 and CDR2: MDHEN and SYDVKM. The CDR3 contains 16 residues. CDR3: CASSLYPTGDTGELFF. In DNA form, the CDR3 reads TGCGCCAGCAGTTTATATCCGACAGGGGACACCGGGGAGCTGTTTTTT.

The V call is TRBV10-2, the J call TRBJ1-1, with 8 bases that match TRBD1. The V and J ends lost 5 bases and 4 bases, in that order; junction bases with no gene match: 12. This CDR3 comprises 16 residues. Looked up from germline, CDR1 is WSHSY and CDR2 is SAAADI. CDR3 in DNA: TGCGCCAGCAGTTTCTCCGGACAGGGTCGTTTCACTGAAGCTTTCTTT. Protein product: CASSFSGQGRFTEAFF.

The chain employs TRBV18 and TRBJ2-2; D possibly uses TRBD1 or TRBD2 (5 bases each). Germline V lookup: CDR1 KGHSH, CDR2 LQKENI. The CDR3 totals 16 residues. Trimming stripped 4 bases from V and 5 bases from J, with 17 bases between. The DNA of the CDR3 is TGTGCCAGCTCACAAGAGCGAGCTGGGGGTACCGGGGAGCTGTTTTTT. Translated: CASSQERAGGTGELFF.

The CDR3 DNA follows: TGCGCCAGCAGCTCCTACAGGGGGGGCGCAGATACGCAGTATTTT. Residues: CASSSYRGGADTQYF. This chain uses TRBV5-1 with TRBJ2-3; TRBD1 is a possible D gene (8 bases). CDR1 is SGHRS and CDR2 is YFSETQ in the germline V gene. The CDR3 has 15 amino acids. With 3 bases removed from V and 4 bases from J, the gap between germline ends came to 15 bases. Supplemented by reference TRBV5-1 and TRBJ2-3, the full variable domain reads KAGVTQTPRYLIKTRGQQVTLSCSPISGHRSVSWYQQTPGQGLQFLFEYFSETQRNKGNFPGRFSGRQFSNSRSEMNVSTLELGDSALYLCASSSYRGGADTQYFGPGTRLTVL.

V and J are TRBV19 and TRBJ1-6; possibly TRBD1 for D (5 bases). Germline CDR1 is LNHDA and CDR2 is SQIVND (reference sequence). The CDR3 contains 19 residues. V lost 0 bases and J 7 bases, leaving 22 bases between the germline ends. The CDR3 region is CASSIDTGQSGVRNSPLHF. The CDR3 coding sequence is TGTGCCAGTAGTATAGATACGGGTCAGTCGGGGGTGAGAAATTCACCCCTCCACTTT.

The rearrangement uses TRBV6-4 and TRBJ1-1; TRBD1 agrees at 10 bases. The CDR3 spans 16 residues. Germline V CDR1 and CDR2: MRHNA, SNTAGT. The junction had 6 bases not matched to a gene; V was cut back by 0 bases and J by 5 bases. The CDR3 spells CASSDSSDRGYTEAFF. DNA of the CDR3: TGTGCCAGCAGTGACTCGTCGGACAGGGGGTATACTGAAGCTTTCTTT.

This clone was found a few times. The chain carries TRBV5-4 and TRBJ2-1; TRBD2 might be the D (6 bases). This CDR3 has 15 residues. From germline, CDR1 is SGHNT and CDR2 YYREEE (reference sequence). V was trimmed by 4 bases and J by 4 bases, leaving 15 bases between them. CDR3 bases: TGTGCCAGCAGCAAGCGTTCGGGGGAGTACAATGAGCAGTTCTTC. This encodes CASSKRSGEYNEQFF.

The V and J genes are TRBV5-1 and TRBJ1-3; D is perhaps TRBD1 (5 bases). The germline V gene encodes CDR1 SGHRS and CDR2 YFSETQ. CDR3 length equals 15 residues. The ends were cut back, 7 bases at V and 0 bases at J, with 14 bases in the middle. The CDR3 sequence: CASRLGHFSGNTIYF. The CDR3 DNA sequence: TGCGCCAGCCGCCTCGGACACTTCTCTGGAAACACCATATATTTT.

The rearrangement joins TRBV7-2 to TRBJ2-4, with D possibly being TRBD1 or TRBD2 (6 bases each). This CDR3 is built from 15 residues. Germline values: CDR1 SGHTA, CDR2 FQGNSA. The V end lost 5 bases, the J end lost 7 bases, and 18 bases lay between the germline ends. CDR3 loop: CASSHDRRRGNIQYF. For the CDR3, the DNA is TGTGCCAGCAGCCACGACAGGAGACGGGGGAACATTCAGTACTTC.

The chain is built from TRBV9 and TRBJ2-1; unclear D gene. The CDR3 runs 16 residues. From germline, CDR1 is SGDLS and CDR2 YYNGEE. V lost 2 bases, J lost 0 bases, and 12 bases lay in between. The DNA for the CDR3 is TGTGCCAGCAGCGTCACCGGGCACCGCTCCTACAATGAGCAGTTCTTC. Translating it yields CASSVTGHRSYNEQFF.

The chain links TRBV19 to TRBJ1-2; TRBD1 is a possible D gene (6 bases). Germline lookup yields CDR1 LNHDA and CDR2 SQIVND (reference sequence). Trimming took 1 base from V and 2 from J, leaving 11 bases between them. This CDR3 is built from 15 residues. CDR3 DNA sequence: TGTGCCAGTAGTATAGCCCGGGGGCTGAACTATGGCTACACCTTC. Residues: CASSIARGLNYGYTF.

V is TRBV6-5 and J is TRBJ2-3; perhaps TRBD1 as D (5 bases). This CDR3 region has 13 residues. The V gene's germline CDR1 is MNHEY and CDR2 SVGAGI. The V end was cut by 8 bases, the J end by 6 bases, with 15 bases between. The CDR3 sequence is CASRDSAKDTQYF. CDR3 bases: TGTGCCAGCCGAGACAGCGCGAAGGATACGCAGTATTTT.

The CDR3 loop reads CASRPGGLREKLFF. The CDR3 DNA follows: TGTGCCAGCAGGCCGGGGGGGCTTAGAGAAAAACTGTTTTTT. The chain joins TRBV6-5 to TRBJ1-4; tentatively, D is TRBD1 (6 bases). Trimming shortened V by 6 bases and J by 8 bases, and 16 bases separated the two germline ends. Germline CDR1 and CDR2: MNHEY and SVGAGI. The CDR3 is 14 residues long.

The rearrangement joins TRBV5-6 to TRBJ2-3; a possible D gene is TRBD1 (6 bases). V dropped 4 bases and J dropped 3 bases, with 12 bases sitting between them. Per germline, CDR1 SGHDT and CDR2 YYEEEE. This CDR3 contains 14 residues. The CDR3 reads CASSPQRGTDTQYF. CDR3 nucleotides: TGTGCCAGCAGCCCCCAGAGGGGGACAGATACGCAGTATTTT.

The chain combines TRBV28 with TRBJ2-2, with TRBD1 identical over 10 bases. The CDR3 totals 16 residues. Unmatched junction bases numbered 5, after V lost 2 bases and J lost 5 bases. Germline V gene sequence: CDR1 MDHEN, CDR2 SYDVKM. The CDR3 spells CASSLVTGQGTGELFF. For the CDR3, the DNA is TGTGCCAGCAGTTTAGTAACGGGACAGGGGACCGGGGAGCTGTTTTTT.

V gene TRBV19 combines with J gene TRBJ2-7; no firm D call. V was trimmed by 4 bases and J by 1 base, leaving 8 bases between them. The CDR3 runs 13 residues. CDR1 is LNHDA, CDR2 SQIVND, per germline (reference sequence). Here the CDR3 reads CASSKDSSYEQYF. DNA for the CDR3: TGTGCCAGTAGTAAAGACTCGTCCTACGAGCAGTACTTC. Complete variable domain (other parts from reference TRBV19 and TRBJ2-7): DGGITQSPKYLFRKEGQNVTLSCEQNLNHDAMYWYRQDPGQGLRLIYYSQIVNDFQKGDIAEGYSVSREKKESFPLTVTSAQKNPTAFYLCASSKDSSYEQYFGPGTRLTVT.

The J gene is TRBJ2-7, the V gene TRBV5-5; the match to TRBD2 covers 8 bases. The V segment lost 4 bases and the J segment 2 bases; nucleotides outside the gene matches: 8. CDR3 size: 15 residues. Germline V gives CDR1 SGHKS, CDR2 YYEKEE (reference sequence). CDR3 DNA: TGTGCCAGCAGCCTAACTAGCGGATTAACCTACGAGCAGTACTTC. As protein: CASSLTSGLTYEQYF.